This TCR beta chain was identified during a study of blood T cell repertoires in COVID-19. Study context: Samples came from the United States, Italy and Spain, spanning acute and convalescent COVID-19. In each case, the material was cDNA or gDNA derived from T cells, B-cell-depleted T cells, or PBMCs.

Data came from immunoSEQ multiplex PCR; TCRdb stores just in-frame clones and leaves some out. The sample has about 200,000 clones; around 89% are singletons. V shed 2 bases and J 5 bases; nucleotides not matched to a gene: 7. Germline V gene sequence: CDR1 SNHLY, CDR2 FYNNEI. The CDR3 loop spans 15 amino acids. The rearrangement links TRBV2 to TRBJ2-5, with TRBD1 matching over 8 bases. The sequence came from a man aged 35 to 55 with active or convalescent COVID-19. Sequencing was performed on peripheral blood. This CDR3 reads CASSESRGLLETQYF. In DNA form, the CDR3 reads TGTGCCAGCAGTGAAAGCAGGGGGCTGCTTGAGACCCAGTACTTC.